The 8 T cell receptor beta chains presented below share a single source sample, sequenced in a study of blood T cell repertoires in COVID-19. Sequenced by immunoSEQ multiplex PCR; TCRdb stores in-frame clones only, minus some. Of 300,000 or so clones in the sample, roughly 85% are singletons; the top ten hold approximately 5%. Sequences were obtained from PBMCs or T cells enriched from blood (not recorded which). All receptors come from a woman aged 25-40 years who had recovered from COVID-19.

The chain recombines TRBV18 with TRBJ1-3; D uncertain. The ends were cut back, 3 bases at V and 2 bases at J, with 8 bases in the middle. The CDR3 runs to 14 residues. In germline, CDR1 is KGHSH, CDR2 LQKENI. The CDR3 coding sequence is TGTGCCAGCTCACCGGACGGGACTGGAAACACCATATATTTT. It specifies CASSPDGTGNTIYF.

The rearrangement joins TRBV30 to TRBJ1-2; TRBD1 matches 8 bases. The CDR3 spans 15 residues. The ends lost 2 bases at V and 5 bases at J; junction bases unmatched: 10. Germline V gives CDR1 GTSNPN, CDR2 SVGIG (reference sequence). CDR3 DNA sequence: TGTGCCTGGAGTCGCGGGACAGGCCGAGGGTATGGCTACACCTTC. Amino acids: CAWSRGTGRGYGYTF.

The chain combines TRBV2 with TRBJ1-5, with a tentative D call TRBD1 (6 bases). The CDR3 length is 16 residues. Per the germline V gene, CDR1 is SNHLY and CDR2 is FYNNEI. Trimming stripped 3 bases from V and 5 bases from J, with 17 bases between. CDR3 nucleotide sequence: TGTGCCAGCAGTGATATTGAGGGGGAAGTAGATCAGCCCCAGCATTTT. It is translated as CASSDIEGEVDQPQHF.

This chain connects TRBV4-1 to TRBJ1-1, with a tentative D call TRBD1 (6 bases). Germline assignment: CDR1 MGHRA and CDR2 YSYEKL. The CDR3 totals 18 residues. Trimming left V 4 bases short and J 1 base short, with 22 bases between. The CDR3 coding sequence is TGCGCCAGCAGCCCAAGCACTTTAGCGGGGGGCCGGAACACTGAAGCTTTCTTT. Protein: CASSPSTLAGGRNTEAFF.

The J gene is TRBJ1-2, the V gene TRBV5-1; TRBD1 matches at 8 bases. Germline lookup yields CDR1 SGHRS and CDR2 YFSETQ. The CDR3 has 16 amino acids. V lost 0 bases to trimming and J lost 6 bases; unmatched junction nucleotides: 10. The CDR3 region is CASSLADTRGLNGYTF. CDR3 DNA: TGCGCCAGCAGCTTGGCAGACACCAGGGGGCTCAATGGCTACACCTTC.

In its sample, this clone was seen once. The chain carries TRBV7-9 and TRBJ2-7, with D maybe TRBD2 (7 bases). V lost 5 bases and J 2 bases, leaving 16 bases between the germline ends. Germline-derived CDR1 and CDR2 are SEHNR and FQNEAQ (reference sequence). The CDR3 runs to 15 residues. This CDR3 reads CASSGGAGAAYEQYF. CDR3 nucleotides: TGTGCCAGCAGCGGAGGTGCGGGGGCCGCCTACGAGCAGTACTTC. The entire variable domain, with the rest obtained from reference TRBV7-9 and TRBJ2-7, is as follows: DTGVSQNPRHKITKRGQNVTFRCDPISEHNRLYWYRQTLGQGPEFLTYFQNEAQLEKSRLLSDRFSAERPKGSFSTLEIQRTEQGDSAMYLCASSGGAGAAYEQYFGPGTRLTVT.

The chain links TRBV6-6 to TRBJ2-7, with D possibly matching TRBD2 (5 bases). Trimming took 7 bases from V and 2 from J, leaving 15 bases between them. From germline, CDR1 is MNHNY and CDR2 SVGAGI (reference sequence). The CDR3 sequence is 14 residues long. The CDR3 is CASTLSGGTYEQYF. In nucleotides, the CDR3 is TGTGCCAGCACTCTGTCAGGAGGAACCTACGAGCAGTACTTC.

The DNA of the CDR3 is TGCGCCAGCAAGGTCAGCGGGGGGCGGTACACAGATACGCAGTATTTT. Translating it yields CASKVSGGRYTDTQYF. This sequence joins TRBV5-1 and TRBJ2-3; TRBD2 matches at 9 bases. Germline V gives CDR1 SGHRS, CDR2 YFSETQ. This CDR3 region has 16 residues. V lost 6 bases, J lost 2 bases, and 10 bases stayed unmatched.